Presented here are 5 T cell receptor beta chains from one specimen sequenced in a study of radiotherapy plus CTLA-4 blockade in lung cancer. The protocol was immunoSEQ multiplex PCR, while the TCRdb copy is restricted to in-frame clones and leaves out a portion. The sample shows over 100,000 clones, approximately 77% of them seen only once. The sample here was peripheral blood, taken from a patient treated with radiotherapy plus ipilimumab. These receptors came from a human donor with non-small cell lung cancer that progressed on radiotherapy plus ipilimumab. Some clones in this sample may be carry-over from other donors' samples.

J is TRBJ2-1 and V is TRBV7-3; D not resolved. V dropped 4 bases and J dropped 3 bases, with 13 bases sitting between them. Germline V gives CDR1 SGHTA, CDR2 FQGTGA. This CDR3 has 15 amino acids. The CDR3 DNA follows: TGTGCCAGCAGCTCTCCGGGTTCAAACTACAATGAGCAGTTCTTC. It specifies CASSSPGSNYNEQFF. The full variable domain, completed using reference TRBV7-3 and TRBJ2-1, is GAGVSQTPSNKVTEKGKYVELRCDPISGHTALYWYRQSLGQGPEFLIYFQGTGAADDSGLPNDRFFAVRPEGSVSTLKIQRTERGDSAVYLCASSSPGSNYNEQFFGPGTRLTVL.

J is TRBJ2-3 and V is TRBV6-4, with D possibly being TRBD2 (7 bases). The CDR3 contains 15 residues. Germline assignment: CDR1 MRHNA and CDR2 SNTAGT. V was pared by 3 bases and J by 3 bases, with 13 bases between. This chain's CDR3 is CASSEGGGETDTQYF. In nucleotides, the CDR3 is TGTGCCAGCAGTGAAGGAGGGGGGGAAACAGATACGCAGTATTTT.

Notes on this clone: The sample holds other DNA sequences that translate to the same CDR3. The chain combines TRBV5-1 with TRBJ2-1; the D gene could be TRBD1 or TRBD2 (5 bases each). The CDR3 consists of 15 residues. Germline CDR1 SGHRS, CDR2 YFSETQ. V lost 0 bases, J lost 1 base, and 8 bases lay in between. The DNA of the CDR3 is TGCGCCAGCAGCTTGGATGAGGGGTCCTACAATGAGCAGTTCTTC. Translation gives CASSLDEGSYNEQFF. The full variable domain, with the rest looked up from reference TRBV5-1 and TRBJ2-1, is KAGVTQTPRYLIKTRGQQVTLSCSPISGHRSVSWYQQTPGQGLQFLFEYFSETQRNKGNFPGRFSGRQFSNSRSEMNVSTLELGDSALYLCASSLDEGSYNEQFFGPGTRLTVL.

The V gene is TRBV6-5, the J gene TRBJ2-5; D perhaps matches TRBD1 (6 bases). The CDR3 runs 13 residues. Germline V gives CDR1 MNHEY, CDR2 SVGAGI. V was cut by 6 bases and J by 4 bases, with 12 bases left in between. The CDR3 region is CASRQTGRETQYF. The CDR3 nucleotides are TGTGCCAGCAGGCAAACAGGGAGAGAGACCCAGTACTTC.

The genes are TRBV7-3 and TRBJ2-2; 7 bases are shared with TRBD1. Germline loops: CDR1 SGHTA, CDR2 FQGTGA. Trimming at V came to 5 bases and at J to 7 bases, leaving 10 bases not matched to a gene. This CDR3 has 15 amino acids. CDR3 protein: CASSLQGIGVGELFF. Written as DNA, the CDR3 is TGTGCCAGCAGCCTACAGGGGATTGGTGTCGGGGAGCTGTTTTTT.